Below, 22 T cell receptor beta chains from the same sample are listed, as sequenced in a study of T cells in Graves' hyperthyroidism and ophthalmopathy. The TCR beta CDR3 regions underwent amplification using RNA transcripts as the source. The HTBI primer set drove a first-round RT-PCR of the TCR CDR3. A single record per CDR3 protein comes from TCRdb applying MiXCR to the multiplex PCR reads. The profile shows about 840,000 distinct CDR3 sequences, roughly 40% of them singletons. The sample was blood. These receptors were taken from a man aged 18 to 29 with Graves' hyperthyroidism.

This clonotype was counted many times. The chain uses TRBV10-2 and TRBJ2-7; unclear D gene. There are 13 residues in the CDR3. The germline V gene has CDR1 WSHSY and CDR2 SAAADI. V gave up 5 bases and J gave up 4 bases, with 12 bases separating them. In nucleotides, the CDR3 is TGCGCCAGCAGTAAGGGATCCCTGTACGAGCAGTACTTC. Its translation: CASSKGSLYEQYF.

The rearrangement uses TRBV12-3 or TRBV12-4 and TRBJ2-2; D unclear. The CDR3 is made up of 12 amino acids. The V and J ends lost 6 bases and 4 bases respectively, with 6 bases between them. CDR3 in DNA: TGTGCCAGCAGGAAGGGCACCGGGGAGCTGTTTTTT. Its protein is CASRKGTGELFF.

This clonotype was detected only once. This may be a read error: a much more frequent sequence differs by one nucleotide. The rearrangement joins TRBV7-9 to TRBJ1-1; possible D gene TRBD1, 5 bases. The CDR3 is 12 amino acids. Germline assignment: CDR1 SEHNR and CDR2 FQNEAQ (reference sequence). Between the trimmed V and J ends, which lost 5 bases and 6 bases, there was a span of 10 bases. CDR3 loop: CASSPREPEAFF. In DNA, the CDR3 is TGTGCCAGCAGCCCCAGGGAACCTGAAGCTTTCTTT.

This clonotype occurred many times. The chain is built from TRBV9 and TRBJ1-1; no firm D call. This CDR3 contains 15 residues. Germline assignment: CDR1 SGDLS and CDR2 YYNGEE. With 0 bases removed from V and 5 bases from J, the gap between germline ends came to 14 bases. This CDR3 is CASSVDPGHGTEAFF. CDR3 DNA sequence: TGTGCCAGCAGCGTAGATCCGGGCCACGGTACTGAAGCTTTCTTT.

V gene TRBV10-3 combines with J gene TRBJ2-7, with TRBD2 matching over 9 bases. Unmatched junction bases numbered 11, after V lost 4 bases and J lost 1 base. This CDR3 spans 17 amino acids. Germline V gives CDR1 ENHRY, CDR2 SYGVKD. CDR3 nucleotides: TGTGCCATCAGTGCAGTAGCGGGAGATTCGGGATCCTACGAGCAGTACTTC. This translates into CAISAVAGDSGSYEQYF.

The V and J genes are TRBV12-3 or TRBV12-4 and TRBJ2-2; D is uncertain. V was shortened by 7 bases and J by 0 bases, with 12 bases between the two germline ends. The CDR3 contains 15 residues. For the CDR3, the DNA is TGTGCCAGCACTCGGACCAGCCCGAACACCGGGGAGCTGTTTTTT. It translates to CASTRTSPNTGELFF.

This clonotype was counted ten times or more. The CDR3 is CASSSRQGRETQYF. The CDR3 DNA reads TGTGCCAGCAGCTCTCGGCAGGGTCGCGAGACCCAGTACTTC. The rearrangement joins TRBV7-8 to TRBJ2-5; tentatively, D is TRBD1 (5 bases). Germline loops: CDR1 SGHVS, CDR2 FQNEAQ. CDR3 size: 14 residues. Trimming stripped 4 bases from V and 5 bases from J, with 14 bases between.

V gene TRBV12-3 or TRBV12-4 combines with J gene TRBJ1-4; 8 positions match TRBD1. CDR3 length: 15 amino acids. With 5 bases clipped from V and 7 bases from J, the junction kept 9 bases outside the gene matches. The CDR3: CASSTRTGNTEKLFF. The CDR3 DNA reads as TGTGCCAGCAGTACTCGGACAGGGAATACTGAAAAACTGTTTTTT.

V is TRBV5-1 and J is TRBJ2-5, with a tentative D call TRBD1 (5 bases). The CDR3 contains 14 residues. Germline values: CDR1 SGHRS, CDR2 YFSETQ. Trimming cost V 0 bases and J 5 bases, with 11 bases left between them. Here the CDR3 DNA reads TGCGCCAGCAGCTTGGTCCAGGGTACGGAGACCCAGTACTTC. This sequence encodes CASSLVQGTETQYF.

Note on this clonotype: This may stem from a read error, because a much larger clone lies one nucleotide away. The chain carries TRBV10-3 and TRBJ1-5, with D unclear. The CDR3 covers 13 residues. In germline, CDR1 is ENHRY, CDR2 SYGVKD. In DNA form, the CDR3 reads TGTGCCATCGGAGGTGGTAGCGATCAGCCCCAGCATTTT. It codes for CAIGGGSDQPQHF.

The chain recombines TRBV4-2 with TRBJ1-5, with D perhaps matching TRBD1 (5 bases). The CDR3 sequence is 13 residues long. Looked up from germline, CDR1 is LGHNA and CDR2 is YNFKEQ. Trimming stripped 0 bases from V and 10 bases from J, with 10 bases between. CDR3 nucleotide sequence: TGTGCCAGCAGCCAAGATGGAGGACACCCCCAGCATTTT. The encoded protein is CASSQDGGHPQHF.

This clonotype was recorded many times. The chain combines TRBV25-1 with TRBJ1-6; D is undetermined. V dropped 5 bases and J dropped 7 bases, with 15 bases sitting between them. This CDR3 has 15 residues. The germline gives CDR1 MGHDK, CDR2 SYGVNS. The CDR3 nucleotides are TGTGCCAGCAGTCCCCCGGAGGTTGCGAATTCACCCCTCCACTTT. It specifies CASSPPEVANSPLHF. Looking up the rest from reference TRBV25-1 and TRBJ1-6 gives the full variable domain: EADIYQTPRYLVIGTGKKITLECSQTMGHDKMYWYQQDPGMELHLIHYSYGVNSTEKGDLSSESTVSRIRTEHFPLTLESARPSHTSQYLCASSPPEVANSPLHFGNGTRLTVT.

This clonotype was picked up a small number of times. This chain uses TRBV14 with TRBJ2-5; 8 bases map to TRBD2. This CDR3 spans 16 amino acids. Germline CDR1 SGHDN, CDR2 FVKESK. Trimming removed 5 bases from V and 0 bases from J; junction bases left unmatched: 8. The CDR3 sequence: CASSVLAGTNQETQYF. In nucleotides, the CDR3 is TGTGCCAGCAGCGTCTTAGCGGGAACCAACCAAGAGACCCAGTACTTC.

This clonotype was counted at least ten times. CDR3 region: CAISDMQGTGELFF. The DNA for the CDR3 is TGTGCCATCAGTGACATGCAGGGCACCGGGGAGCTGTTTTTT. The V gene is TRBV10-3, the J gene TRBJ2-2; TRBD1 might be the D (5 bases). The CDR3 is 14 amino acids. V shed 3 bases and J shed 4 bases, with 9 bases lying between them. From germline, CDR1 is ENHRY and CDR2 SYGVKD.

This clonotype was found many times. V gene TRBV6-6 combines with J gene TRBJ1-4; no firm D call. This CDR3 comprises 13 residues. With 7 bases removed from V and 3 bases from J, the gap between germline ends came to 9 bases. Germline CDR1 MNHNY, CDR2 SVGAGI (reference sequence). The CDR3: CASKLRANEKLFF. The CDR3 DNA reads TGTGCCAGCAAGCTTCGAGCTAATGAAAAACTGTTTTTT.

This clonotype was counted ten times or more. The chain recombines TRBV10-3 with TRBJ1-6; 9 bases map to TRBD1. The CDR3 totals 14 residues. Trimming removed 5 bases from V and 7 bases from J; junction bases left unmatched: 3. The germline gives CDR1 ENHRY, CDR2 SYGVKD. The CDR3 bases are TGTGCCATCAGTCCGGGACAGGGAAATTCACCCCTCCACTTT. This encodes CAISPGQGNSPLHF.

This clonotype came up many times. The V and J genes are TRBV2 and TRBJ1-5; D remains ambiguous. There are 17 residues in the CDR3. CDR1 is SNHLY and CDR2 is FYNNEI in the germline V gene. V was pared by 0 bases and J by 0 bases, with 12 bases between. The CDR3 coding sequence is TGTGCCAGCAGTGAAGCGAGACGGACGTATAGCAATCAGCCCCAGCATTTT. It yields the protein CASSEARRTYSNQPQHF.

This clonotype was observed a few times. This chain connects TRBV29-1 to TRBJ1-1; D uncertain. CDR3 size: 11 residues. Between the trimmed V and J ends, which lost 8 bases and 7 bases, there was a span of 14 bases. Germline-derived CDR1 and CDR2 are SQVTM and ANQGSEA. The CDR3 reads CSLEPGIEAFF. CDR3 in DNA: TGCAGCTTAGAACCAGGTATTGAAGCTTTCTTT.

The chain uses TRBV29-1 and TRBJ2-5, with TRBD1 as a possible D gene (5 bases). Germline V CDR1 and CDR2: SQVTM, ANQGSEA. Trimming took 6 bases from V and 2 from J, leaving 10 bases between them. CDR3 length equals 12 residues. CDR3 protein: CSVGDPQETQYF. Written as DNA, the CDR3 is TGCAGCGTAGGGGATCCTCAAGAGACCCAGTACTTC.

V is TRBV6-1 and J is TRBJ2-7; 12 nucleotides align to TRBD1. V trimming: 6 bases; J trimming: 7 bases; junction bases outside the gene matches: 7. This CDR3 is 14 amino acids long. Per the germline V gene, CDR1 is MNHNS and CDR2 is SASEGT. DNA of the CDR3: TGTGCCAGCAGAGGGACAGGGGGCGCGAAAGAGCAGTACTTC. It codes for CASRGTGGAKEQYF.

This clonotype was seen only a few times. CDR3 residues: CASSFMGTEAFF. CDR3 coding DNA: TGTGCCAGCAGTTTCATGGGAACTGAAGCTTTCTTT. J is TRBJ1-1 and V is TRBV6-5; no firm D call. Germline CDR1 reads MNHEY; CDR2 reads SVGAGI. V gave up 4 bases and J gave up 5 bases, with 8 bases separating them. The CDR3 has 12 residues.

The rearrangement links TRBV10-1 to TRBJ2-7; D could derive from TRBD1 or TRBD2 (7 bases each). Germline V gives CDR1 WNHNN, CDR2 SYGVQD (reference sequence). The CDR3 spans 16 residues. The V and J ends lost 10 bases and 3 bases respectively, with 25 bases between them. The CDR3 loop is CAMPGQRQGGNYEQYF. CDR3 bases: TGCGCCATGCCGGGACAGCGACAGGGAGGGAACTACGAGCAGTACTTC.